The 29 T cell receptor beta chains below come from one sample, sequenced in a study of shared clonotypes between healthy human individuals. Only in-frame clones appear in the TCRdb table, and some are missing; sequencing was by immunoSEQ multiplex PCR. The sample consists of about 490,000 clones, 81% of them appearing once. Sequenced: PBMCs. The receptors originated from a woman aged 40 to 50 in good health. Some clones in this sample may be carry-over from other donors' samples.

About this clone: Since a far larger clone is one base different, this is likely a read error. This CDR3 is CAWGRRGLAGNTIYF. DNA of the CDR3: TGTGCCTGGGGCCGAAGGGGGTTAGCTGGAAACACCATATATTTT. The chain couples TRBV30 to TRBJ1-3, with D possibly being TRBD1 (6 bases). V lost 5 bases, J lost 2 bases, and 16 bases lay in between. Germline CDR1 reads GTSNPN; CDR2 reads SVGIG (reference sequence). This CDR3 region has 15 residues.

A note on this clone: A far larger clone is off by one base, so a read error is likely. The same CDR3 also results from other DNA sequences found in this sample. This chain joins TRBV7-8 and TRBJ1-4; D remains ambiguous. The CDR3 has 13 amino acids. Germline CDR1 reads SGHVS; CDR2 reads FQNEAQ. The CDR3 loop reads CASSHQENEKLFF. The CDR3, as DNA: TGCGCCAGCAGCCACCAGGAGAATGAAAAACTGTTTTTT.

CDR3 nucleotide sequence: TGCAGCGTTGAACGCTCCGGAAACTACGAGCAGTACTTC. This translates into CSVERSGNYEQYF. The J gene is TRBJ2-7, the V gene TRBV29-1; the D is unclear. The germline V and J ends were trimmed by 2 bases and 3 bases, with 11 bases remaining between them. The CDR3 is 13 residues long. In germline, CDR1 is SQVTM, CDR2 ANQGSEA.

J is TRBJ2-6 and V is TRBV29-1; D is ambiguous. This CDR3 spans 14 amino acids. The V and J ends lost 7 bases and 2 bases respectively, with 12 bases between them. Germline CDR1 and CDR2: SQVTM and ANQGSEA. The CDR3 is CSAEAPAGANVLTF. DNA of the CDR3: TGCAGCGCCGAAGCGCCAGCTGGGGCCAACGTCCTGACTTTC.

In this sample, this clone turned up a few times. The chain uses TRBV9 and TRBJ1-1; the match to TRBD1 covers 8 bases. CDR1 and CDR2 (germline): SGDLS, YYNGEE. This CDR3 region has 16 residues. Trimming removed 0 bases from V and 4 bases from J; junction bases left unmatched: 8. CDR3 coding DNA: TGTGCCAGCAGCGTAGGAGTCGGACAGGGCGTCACTGAAGCTTTCTTT. This gives the protein CASSVGVGQGVTEAFF.

Notes on this clone: The conserved closing phenylalanine or tryptophan is absent in this CDR3, likely reflecting a read error. The chain carries TRBV28 and TRBJ2-7; the D gene is possibly TRBD2 (6 bases). CDR3 length: 15 residues. CDR1 is MDHEN and CDR2 is SYDVKM in the germline V gene. Deletions cut 5 bases from V and 2 bases from J, with 16 bases between. The CDR3 reads CASSISGVAPYEQYL. The CDR3, as DNA: TGTGCCAGCAGTATTAGCGGTGTCGCTCCCTACGAGCAGTACCTC.

The rearrangement uses TRBV18 and TRBJ1-5; D possibly corresponds to TRBD1 (6 bases). With 1 base removed from V and 5 bases from J, the gap between germline ends came to 12 bases. The CDR3 has 15 residues. Germline-derived CDR1 and CDR2 are KGHSH and LQKENI. CDR3 amino acids: CASSPLGGGDQPQHF. The DNA of the CDR3 is TGTGCCAGCTCACCACTTGGAGGGGGTGATCAGCCCCAGCATTTT.

The chain couples TRBV28 to TRBJ1-1; 8 positions agree with TRBD1. Trimming removed 2 bases from V and 1 base from J; junction bases left unmatched: 12. The CDR3 covers 18 residues. Germline V gene sequence: CDR1 MDHEN, CDR2 SYDVKM. The CDR3 DNA follows: TGTGCCAGCAGTTTAAGGGCCGGGCGACAGGGGACGAACACTGAAGCTTTCTTT. It codes for CASSLRAGRQGTNTEAFF.

This rearrangement joins TRBV5-4 to TRBJ2-5, with unresolved D. CDR1 is SGHNT and CDR2 is YYREEE in the germline V gene (reference sequence). V was pared by 4 bases and J by 0 bases, with 16 bases between. The CDR3 has 16 amino acids. CDR3 bases: TGTGCCAGCAGCCCTAATCGCGGTACGAACCAAGAGACCCAGTACTTC. It encodes CASSPNRGTNQETQYF.

V is TRBV9 and J is TRBJ2-1, with a tentative D call TRBD2 (5 bases). The CDR3 runs 16 residues. CDR1 and CDR2 from the germline V gene are SGDLS and YYNGEE. V lost 0 bases and J lost 2, with 12 bases in between. As DNA, the CDR3 is TGTGCCAGCAGCGTAGAACCGGGGAGAACCTACAATGAGCAGTTCTTC. Translation gives CASSVEPGRTYNEQFF.

Remarks on this clone: This is likely an artifact of a read error, given a far larger clone one base away. The V call is TRBV29-1, the J call TRBJ2-7, with 7 bases matching TRBD2. V was clipped by 7 bases and J by 3 bases; unmatched bases: 9. The germline gives CDR1 SQVTM, CDR2 ANQGSEA. The CDR3 extends over 13 amino acids. CDR3 residues: CSAAGVLDYEQYF. CDR3 nucleotides: TGCAGCGCTGCGGGAGTCCTGGACTACGAGCAGTACTTC.

The rearrangement links TRBV19 to TRBJ1-1; 7 bases are a match to TRBD1. After removal of 10 bases from V and 1 base from J, the junction contained 15 bases not matched to a gene. The CDR3 spans 16 residues. Germline CDR1 and CDR2: LNHDA and SQIVND (reference sequence). The CDR3 bases are TGTGCCACCGGCGGAGAGAGGGGGCGACCGAACACTGAAGCTTTCTTT. It specifies CATGGERGRPNTEAFF. Full variable domain (outside the CDR3, taken from reference TRBV19 and TRBJ1-1): DGGITQSPKYLFRKEGQNVTLSCEQNLNHDAMYWYRQDPGQGLRLIYYSQIVNDFQKGDIAEGYSVSREKKESFPLTVTSAQKNPTAFYLCATGGERGRPNTEAFFGQGTRLTVV.

The chain combines TRBV7-6 with TRBJ2-5, with 14 bases identical to TRBD2. This CDR3 is 16 amino acids long. Per germline, CDR1 SGHVS and CDR2 FNYEAQ. J lost 2 bases, V lost 5 bases, and 4 bases had no gene match. CDR3 sequence: CASSLGLAGGQETQYF. CDR3 coding DNA: TGTGCCAGCAGCCTTGGACTAGCGGGAGGTCAAGAGACCCAGTACTTC. The complete variable domain, with remaining parts taken from reference TRBV7-6 and TRBJ2-5, reads GAGVSQSPRYKVTKRGQDVALRCDPISGHVSLYWYRQALGQGPEFLTYFNYEAQQDKSGLPNDRFSAERPEGSISTLTIQRTEQRDSAMYRCASSLGLAGGQETQYFGPGTRLLVL.

This chain joins TRBV7-6 and TRBJ1-1; D is uncertain. This CDR3 is 13 amino acids long. V gave up 7 bases and J gave up 7 bases, with 16 bases separating them. The germline V gene has CDR1 SGHVS and CDR2 FNYEAQ. This CDR3 reads CASILGPQSEAFF. CDR3 nucleotides: TGTGCCAGCATCCTGGGTCCACAGAGTGAAGCTTTCTTT.

The chain joins TRBV19 to TRBJ2-1; 7 bases match TRBD1. CDR3 length equals 18 residues. V lost 5 bases, J lost 1 base, and 14 bases stayed unmatched. Per the germline V gene, CDR1 is LNHDA and CDR2 is SQIVND (reference sequence). The CDR3 sequence: CASSAITRQGRSYNEQFF. The CDR3 DNA is TGTGCCAGTAGTGCCATAACAAGACAGGGTAGGTCCTACAATGAGCAGTTCTTC.

The J gene is TRBJ2-3, the V gene TRBV6-4; 11 bases align to TRBD1. V shed 6 bases and J 3 bases; nucleotides not matched to a gene: 5. The germline V gene encodes CDR1 MRHNA and CDR2 SNTAGT. CDR3 length: 15 residues. CDR3 nucleotide sequence: TGTGCCAGCAGCTCCGGGACAGGGGGGACAGATACGCAGTATTTT. It encodes CASSSGTGGTDTQYF.

V and J are TRBV28 and TRBJ2-7; 8 bases map to TRBD2. Trimming took 6 bases from V and 3 from J; bases not matched to a gene: 7. Germline V gene lookup returns CDR1 MDHEN and CDR2 SYDVKM. This CDR3 has 14 residues. The CDR3 reads CASSPPGGLYEQYF. CDR3 nucleotides: TGTGCCAGCAGCCCCCCGGGGGGGCTCTACGAGCAGTACTTC.

For this clone: A far bigger clonotype differs at one base, so this is likely a read error. CDR3 amino acids: CDSSLVRRRDGGETQYF. The CDR3 nucleotides read TGTGACAGCAGCTTAGTCCGTCGGCGGGACGGTGGAGAGACCCAGTACTTC. This chain connects TRBV7-8 to TRBJ2-5, with D possibly matching TRBD2 (6 bases). Germline CDR1 SGHVS, CDR2 FQNEAQ. The CDR3 is made up of 17 amino acids.

The rearrangement joins TRBV10-3 to TRBJ2-1; 10 nucleotides align to TRBD2. The CDR3 covers 15 residues. Losses at the gene ends were 5 bases for V and 8 bases for J; bases not matched to a gene: 9. From germline, CDR1 is ENHRY and CDR2 SYGVKD. The chain's CDR3 is CAISQVAGGGDEQFF. The DNA for the CDR3 is TGTGCCATCAGTCAAGTAGCGGGAGGTGGTGATGAGCAGTTCTTC.

Notes on this clone: Possible read error: a much larger clone is one base away. The chain carries TRBV6-1 and TRBJ2-7; 8 positions match TRBD2. The CDR3 runs to 15 residues. CDR1 is MNHNS and CDR2 is SASEGT in the germline V gene. CDR3 in amino acids: CASSEEAGVYYGQYF. The CDR3 nucleotides read TGTGCCAGCAGTGAAGAAGCGGGAGTCTACTACGGGCAGTACTTC.

Details on this clone: A far larger clone differs by one base, so this is likely a read error. Other nucleotide sequences in the sample specify the same CDR3. The genes are TRBV30 and TRBJ2-7; D ambiguous. Germline V CDR1 and CDR2: GTSNPN, SVGIG (reference sequence). CDR3 length: 11 residues. V lost 2 bases and J 5 bases, leaving 7 bases between the germline ends. Here the CDR3 DNA reads TGTGCCTGGAGTACATACGACGAGCAGTACTTC. Protein sequence: CAWSTYDEQYF.

The chain couples TRBV4-3 to TRBJ2-3; a weak D match, TRBD2 (5 bases). Germline V gives CDR1 LGHNA, CDR2 YSLEER. V lost 1 base, J lost 2 bases, and 13 bases lay in between. This CDR3 is built from 16 residues. CDR3 nucleotide sequence: TGCGCCAGCAGCCAAGTGGGCCGGACTTACACAGATACGCAGTATTTT. Amino acid sequence: CASSQVGRTYTDTQYF.

V is TRBV6-1 and J is TRBJ2-5, with a weak D call TRBD1 (6 bases). The CDR3 contains 14 residues. Germline V CDR1 and CDR2: MNHNS, SASEGT. V was cut by 7 bases and J by 5 bases, with 17 bases left in between. The CDR3: CASTFQGRFETQYF. CDR3 in DNA: TGTGCCAGCACTTTTCAGGGGCGCTTTGAGACCCAGTACTTC.

The chain carries TRBV4-2 and TRBJ1-2; TRBD1 might be the D (6 bases). The CDR3 consists of 15 residues. The V and J ends lost 0 bases and 5 bases respectively, with 13 bases between them. Germline CDR1 reads LGHNA; CDR2 reads YNFKEQ. For the CDR3, the DNA is TGTGCCAGCAGCCAAGAGGGGCAGGGGATGTATGGCTACACCTTC. It translates to CASSQEGQGMYGYTF.

The V call is TRBV7-2, the J call TRBJ2-5, with D possibly matching TRBD2 (5 bases). This CDR3 is built from 15 residues. The V end was cut by 5 bases, the J end by 1 base, with 14 bases between. From germline, CDR1 is SGHTA and CDR2 FQGNSA. The CDR3 DNA reads as TGTGCCAGCAGCAGAACGGCTAGCCCCCAAGAGACCCAGTACTTC. Translation gives CASSRTASPQETQYF.

This clone was picked up many times. The J gene is TRBJ2-7, the V gene TRBV9; TRBD2 matches at 11 bases. Germline V CDR1 and CDR2: SGDLS, YYNGEE. The CDR3 has 16 amino acids. With V trimmed by 0 bases and J by 3 bases, 5 bases remained unmatched. The CDR3 region has the DNA TGTGCCAGCAGCGTAGGGCTAGCGGGAGGTATCTACGAGCAGTACTTC. The encoded protein is CASSVGLAGGIYEQYF.

The rearrangement joins TRBV30 to TRBJ2-7, with TRBD2 matching 15 bases. Trimming took 2 bases from V and 3 from J; bases not matched to a gene: 5. The length of the CDR3 is 16 residues. The germline V gene encodes CDR1 GTSNPN and CDR2 SVGIG (reference sequence). CDR3 residues: CAWSIGLAGGVYEQYF. As DNA, the CDR3 is TGTGCCTGGAGTATTGGACTAGCGGGGGGGGTCTACGAGCAGTACTTC.

The chain joins TRBV5-1 to TRBJ2-7; D remains unclear. Deletions cut 3 bases from V and 1 base from J, with 14 bases between. The CDR3 runs to 15 residues. Germline V gene data show CDR1 as SGHRS and CDR2 as YFSETQ. The CDR3 DNA reads as TGCGCCAGCAGCTCAAATACGCAGGAGTCCTACGAGCAGTACTTC. This sequence encodes CASSSNTQESYEQYF. Supplemented by reference TRBV5-1 and TRBJ2-7, the full variable domain reads KAGVTQTPRYLIKTRGQQVTLSCSPISGHRSVSWYQQTPGQGLQFLFEYFSETQRNKGNFPGRFSGRQFSNSRSEMNVSTLELGDSALYLCASSSNTQESYEQYFGPGTRLTVT.

This sequence joins TRBV7-2 and TRBJ2-3; the D is unclear. With 2 bases removed from V and 7 bases from J, the gap between germline ends came to 19 bases. CDR3 size: 16 residues. Germline CDR1 is SGHTA and CDR2 is FQGNSA. The CDR3 DNA is TGTGCCAGCAGCTTACCCGGGCGGACCCTACTTAATACGCAGTATTTT. Translation: CASSLPGRTLLNTQYF. Full variable domain (missing parts from reference TRBV7-2 and TRBJ2-3): GAGVSQSPSNKVTEKGKDVELRCDPISGHTALYWYRQSLGQGLEFLIYFQGNSAPDKSGLPSDRFSAERTGGSVSTLTIQRTQQEDSAVYLCASSLPGRTLLNTQYFGPGTRLTVL.